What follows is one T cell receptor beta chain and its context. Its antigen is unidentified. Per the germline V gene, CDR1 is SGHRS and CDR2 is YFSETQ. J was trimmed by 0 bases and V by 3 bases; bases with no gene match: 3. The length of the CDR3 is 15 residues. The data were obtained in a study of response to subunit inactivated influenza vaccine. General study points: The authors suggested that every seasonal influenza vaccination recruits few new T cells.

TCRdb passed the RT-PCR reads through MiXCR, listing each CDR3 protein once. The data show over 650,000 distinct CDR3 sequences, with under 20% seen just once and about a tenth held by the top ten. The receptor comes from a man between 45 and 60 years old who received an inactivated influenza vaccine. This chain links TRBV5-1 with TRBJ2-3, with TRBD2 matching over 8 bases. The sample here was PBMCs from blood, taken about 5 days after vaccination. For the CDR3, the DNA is TGCGCCAGCAGCTCGGCGGGGGGCAGCACAGATACGCAGTATTTT. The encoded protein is CASSSAGGSTDTQYF.